Following are 32 T cell receptor beta chains from one sample sequenced in a study of T cells in Graves' hyperthyroidism and ophthalmopathy. RNA transcripts gave rise to amplified TCR beta CDR3 regions. The TCR CDR3 first-round RT-PCR relied on the HTBI primer set. Using its own MiXCR run on the multiplex PCR reads, TCRdb lists one record per CDR3 protein. Counted here are under 450,000 distinct CDR3 sequences, approximately 15% occurring once; the ten biggest clones make up roughly 20%. Sequenced: blood. Source of these receptors: a man aged 25-45 years with Graves' hyperthyroidism that later progressed to Graves' ophthalmopathy.

V and J are TRBV5-8 and TRBJ2-6; D may be TRBD1 or TRBD2 (5 bases each). The CDR3 has 16 residues. Looked up from germline, CDR1 is SGHTS and CDR2 is YDEGEE. The germline V and J ends were trimmed by 2 bases and 2 bases, with 11 bases remaining between them. The CDR3 DNA follows: TGTGCCAGCAGCTTACCTACGGGACCTGGGGCCAACGTCCTGACTTTC. Protein product: CASSLPTGPGANVLTF.

J is TRBJ1-5 and V is TRBV28; D gene ambiguous. Trimming left V 3 bases short and J 3 bases short, with 9 bases between. CDR1 and CDR2 from the germline V gene are MDHEN and SYDVKM. The CDR3 totals 14 residues. CDR3 protein: CASSFPGLNQPQHF. Written as DNA, the CDR3 is TGTGCCAGCAGTTTCCCTGGACTCAATCAGCCCCAGCATTTT.

This clonotype showed up many times. The chain combines TRBV7-2 with TRBJ2-1; no clear D. CDR3 size: 11 residues. Deletions cut 6 bases from V and 3 bases from J, with 3 bases between. The germline CDR1 and CDR2 sequences are SGHTA and FQGNSA. The CDR3 nucleotides are TGTGCCAGCAGGATCTACAATGAGCAGTTCTTC. This sequence encodes CASRIYNEQFF.

The gene calls are TRBV28 and TRBJ1-6, with 7 bases that match TRBD1. Unmatched junction bases numbered 11, after V lost 8 bases and J lost 7 bases. The CDR3 totals 15 residues. Per the germline V gene, CDR1 is MDHEN and CDR2 is SYDVKM. CDR3 loop: CASRDRLKLNSPLHF. As DNA, the CDR3 is TGTGCCAGCCGGGACAGACTGAAATTGAATTCACCCCTCCACTTT.

This clonotype was seen more than once but under ten times. V usage is TRBV18 and J usage is TRBJ2-5, with TRBD1 as a possible D gene (6 bases). V dropped 7 bases and J dropped 5 bases, with 14 bases sitting between them. Germline lookup yields CDR1 KGHSH and CDR2 LQKENI. CDR3 length equals 13 residues. This CDR3 is CASLRGSRETQYF. The CDR3 bases are TGTGCCAGCTTAAGGGGGTCCCGGGAGACCCAGTACTTC.

Points on this clonotype: Just one base apart from a much larger clone, this may be a read error. J is TRBJ1-2 and V is TRBV20-1; D remains unclear. CDR1 is DFQATT, CDR2 SNEGSKA, per germline (reference sequence). CDR3 length equals 13 residues. In DNA form, the CDR3 reads TGCAGTGCAAGTTCCTCGGATAACTATGGCCACACCTTC. Its protein product is CSASSSDNYGHTF.

The rearrangement links TRBV9 to TRBJ1-2; D is undetermined. Trimming stripped 0 bases from V and 2 bases from J, with 14 bases between. CDR1 SGDLS and CDR2 YYNGEE come from the germline V gene. The length of the CDR3 is 16 residues. DNA for the CDR3: TGTGCCAGCAGCGTAGGGGGAGGTTCTTTGAACTATGGCTACACCTTC. Translating gives CASSVGGGSLNYGYTF.

The V gene is TRBV6-5, the J gene TRBJ2-1; 12 nucleotides line up with TRBD2. Unmatched junction bases numbered 7, after V lost 0 bases and J lost 4 bases. There are 18 residues in the CDR3. Germline CDR1 MNHEY, CDR2 SVGAGI. In nucleotides, the CDR3 is TGTGCCAGCAGTTACTCTCGACTAGCGGGGGTGAAGTACAATGAGCAGTTCTTC. Translated, it gives CASSYSRLAGVKYNEQFF.

The J gene is TRBJ1-2, the V gene TRBV11-3; maybe TRBD1 (5 bases). Germline V lookup: CDR1 SGHNT, CDR2 YENEEA. The CDR3 spans 14 residues. Trimming shortened V by 4 bases and J by 8 bases, and 17 bases separated the two germline ends. The CDR3 protein is CASSYANRGEGYTF. The DNA for the CDR3 is TGTGCCAGCAGCTACGCCAATAGGGGAGAGGGCTACACCTTC. The full variable domain, rest sourced from reference TRBV11-3 and TRBJ1-2, is EAGVVQSPRYKIIEKKQPVAFWCNPISGHNTLYWYLQNLGQGPELLIRYENEEAVDDSQLPKDRFSAERLKGVDSTLKIQPAELGDSAVYLCASSYANRGEGYTFGSGTRLTVV.

This clonotype has at least ten counts. The rearrangement uses TRBV11-2 and TRBJ1-1; D ambiguous. Germline CDR1 reads SGHAT; CDR2 reads FQNNGV. This CDR3 spans 14 amino acids. The V gene lost 6 bases and the J gene lost 1 base, with 12 bases spanning the gap. The CDR3 DNA sequence: TGTGCCAGCAGGTTGGGAGCGGCGAACACTGAAGCTTTCTTT. It codes for CASRLGAANTEAFF.

In this sample, this clonotype turned up many times. The chain joins TRBV7-2 to TRBJ1-1; TRBD1 is a possible D gene (5 bases). Germline-derived CDR1 and CDR2 are SGHTA and FQGNSA. Trimming pared 11 bases from V and 0 bases from J, leaving 13 bases between. The CDR3 spans 13 residues. DNA of the CDR3: TGTGCCTCAGCGGGGCAGCTGAACACTGAAGCTTTCTTT. Protein product: CASAGQLNTEAFF.

This clonotype was seen at least ten times. V gene TRBV20-1 combines with J gene TRBJ2-3; TRBD1 matches 7 bases. The CDR3 is 13 amino acids. V shed 5 bases and J 1 base; nucleotides not matched to a gene: 3. Per germline, CDR1 DFQATT and CDR2 SNEGSKA (reference sequence). The CDR3 protein is CSAGQVGTDTQYF. CDR3 sequence (DNA): TGCAGTGCTGGACAGGTTGGCACAGATACGCAGTATTTT.

This clonotype turned up a few times. This chain connects TRBV13 to TRBJ2-3; 13 bases are a match to TRBD2. The CDR3 contains 16 residues. Germline V CDR1 and CDR2: PRHDT, FYEKMQ (reference sequence). Trimming took 5 bases from V and 5 from J; bases not matched to a gene: 7. The CDR3 loop reads CASSPQTSGGRDTQYF. CDR3 DNA: TGTGCCAGCAGCCCTCAGACTAGCGGGGGGCGAGATACGCAGTATTTT.

This clonotype was counted at least ten times. The chain couples TRBV3-1 to TRBJ2-7, with unresolved D. Germline-derived CDR1 and CDR2 are LGHDT and YNNKEL (reference sequence). CDR3 length equals 13 residues. With 3 bases removed from V and 3 bases from J, the gap between germline ends came to 9 bases. The CDR3 spells CASSQGRVYEQYF. The DNA for the CDR3 is TGTGCCAGCAGCCAGGGTCGGGTCTACGAGCAGTACTTC.

This clonotype has a count of ten or more. The genes are TRBV6-1 and TRBJ1-1; 7 nucleotides align to TRBD1. Germline V CDR1 and CDR2: MNHNS, SASEGT. The CDR3 is 13 residues long. V was pared by 1 base and J by 8 bases, with 4 bases of the junction left unmatched. CDR3 sequence: CASSEDRGREAFF. Here the CDR3 DNA reads TGTGCCAGCAGTGAAGACAGGGGTCGCGAAGCTTTCTTT.

There are many counts of this clonotype. This chain uses TRBV11-2 with TRBJ2-1; 10 bases agree with TRBD2. Germline V gives CDR1 SGHAT, CDR2 FQNNGV. After removal of 4 bases from V and 4 bases from J, the junction contained 4 bases not matched to a gene. The CDR3 spans 15 residues. The CDR3 is CASSSLAGVYNEQFF. The CDR3 coding sequence is TGTGCCAGCAGCTCTCTAGCGGGGGTGTACAATGAGCAGTTCTTC.

In its sample, this clonotype was seen many times. The chain couples TRBV20-1 to TRBJ2-5; D possibly uses TRBD1 or TRBD2 (7 bases each). This CDR3 has 15 residues. Deletions cut 3 bases from V and 2 bases from J, with 16 bases between. CDR1 is DFQATT and CDR2 is SNEGSKA in the germline V gene (reference sequence). CDR3 protein: CSARGGRGRQETQYF. In DNA form, the CDR3 reads TGCAGTGCTAGGGGAGGGAGGGGGCGTCAAGAGACCCAGTACTTC.

This clonotype showed up just a few times. This sequence joins TRBV4-1 and TRBJ1-5; D is perhaps TRBD1 (6 bases). Germline values: CDR1 MGHRA, CDR2 YSYEKL. This CDR3 has 14 residues. The V end lost 1 base, the J end lost 3 bases, and 7 bases lay between the germline ends. CDR3 nucleotide sequence: TGCGCCAGCAGCCAAGGACAGGTCAATCAGCCCCAGCATTTT. Translated, it gives CASSQGQVNQPQHF.

This rearrangement joins TRBV6-1 to TRBJ1-5; 7 nucleotides line up with TRBD1. In germline, CDR1 is MNHNS, CDR2 SASEGT. The CDR3 has 15 amino acids. J was trimmed by 2 bases and V by 7 bases; bases with no gene match: 8. CDR3 region: CASTQGRIGNQPQHF. The CDR3 DNA reads as TGTGCCAGCACACAGGGGCGTATAGGCAATCAGCCCCAGCATTTT.

This clonotype was picked up many times. This sequence joins TRBV6-1 and TRBJ2-7, with TRBD2 matching over 11 bases. Germline CDR1 and CDR2: MNHNS and SASEGT. The CDR3 is made up of 15 amino acids. With 7 bases clipped from V and 2 bases from J, the junction kept 7 bases outside the gene matches. The CDR3 DNA reads as TGTGCCAGCATTGACCGGACTAGCGGGCCCTACGAGCAGTACTTC. It translates to CASIDRTSGPYEQYF.

This clonotype has a handful of counts. The chain joins TRBV19 to TRBJ1-1; D may be TRBD1 (5 bases). The germline V and J ends were trimmed by 2 bases and 4 bases, with 11 bases remaining between them. Germline CDR1 is LNHDA and CDR2 is SQIVND (reference sequence). CDR3 size: 14 residues. This chain's CDR3 is CASSIHGGGTEAFF. CDR3 sequence (DNA): TGTGCCAGTAGTATACATGGGGGTGGCACTGAAGCTTTCTTT.

The J gene is TRBJ1-2, the V gene TRBV5-1; D not resolved. Looked up from germline, CDR1 is SGHRS and CDR2 is YFSETQ. CDR3 size: 14 residues. Trimming stripped 1 base from V and 0 bases from J, with 7 bases between. The CDR3 region is CASSLRGSNYGYTF. The CDR3 bases are TGCGCCAGCAGCTTGAGAGGGTCTAACTATGGCTACACCTTC.

This clonotype was picked up many times. V and J are TRBV2 and TRBJ1-6; TRBD1 is a possible D gene (5 bases). This CDR3 comprises 16 residues. Trimming removed 0 bases from V and 8 bases from J, with 14 bases in between. Germline V gene data show CDR1 as SNHLY and CDR2 as FYNNEI. The chain's CDR3 is CASSEALTARHSPLHF. The CDR3 DNA is TGTGCCAGCAGTGAAGCGCTGACAGCTCGCCATTCACCCCTCCACTTT.

Notes on this clonotype: A read error may be the cause here, since a much bigger clone is one base away. The rearrangement joins TRBV6-5 to TRBJ1-2; D is uncertain. Germline CDR1 reads MNHEY; CDR2 reads SVGAGI. This CDR3 comprises 13 residues. The CDR3 loop is CASSLQTGYGYIF. DNA for the CDR3: TGTGCCAGCAGTTTACAGACTGGGTATGGCTACATCTTC.

As to this clonotype: A much larger clone is a single base away; this may be a read error. This sequence joins TRBV5-1 and TRBJ2-1, with D possibly being TRBD2 (6 bases). CDR3 length: 13 residues. CDR1 is SGHRS and CDR2 is YFSETQ in the germline V gene. The CDR3 sequence is CASSLREADEQCF. DNA of the CDR3: TGCGCCAGCAGCTTAAGGGAGGCAGATGAGCAGTGCTTC.

This clonotype came up a few times. This chain uses TRBV12-3 or TRBV12-4 with TRBJ2-1; D is unclear. This CDR3 has 15 residues. V was clipped by 3 bases and J by 2 bases, with 11 bases between them. The CDR3 nucleotides are TGTGCCAGCAGTTTTCGGACGGAGACCTACAATGAGCAGTTCTTC. This gives the protein CASSFRTETYNEQFF.

This clonotype occurred many times. V gene TRBV19 combines with J gene TRBJ1-1, with unresolved D. The germline CDR1 and CDR2 sequences are LNHDA and SQIVND (reference sequence). The CDR3 extends over 14 amino acids. V was cut by 3 bases and J by 4 bases, with 12 bases left in between. The CDR3 sequence: CASSMEGRGTEAFF. CDR3 coding DNA: TGTGCCAGTAGTATGGAGGGAAGAGGCACTGAAGCTTTCTTT.

This clonotype has more than one count but fewer than ten. The chain employs TRBV6-1 and TRBJ2-1, with D perhaps being TRBD1 or TRBD2 (6 bases each). V lost 5 bases and J lost 7, with 21 bases in between. CDR1 is MNHNS and CDR2 is SASEGT in the germline V gene. The CDR3 consists of 16 residues. The CDR3 spells CASSFSRGPHENEQFF. CDR3 nucleotide sequence: TGTGCCAGCAGTTTCTCACGGGGGCCCCACGAAAATGAGCAGTTCTTC.

The rearrangement links TRBV5-1 to TRBJ1-2; D ambiguous. In germline, CDR1 is SGHRS, CDR2 YFSETQ. This CDR3 is built from 15 residues. Trimming left V 3 bases short and J 4 bases short, with 16 bases between. The CDR3 DNA sequence: TGCGCCAGCAGCTCAAGCTCGGCTCCCGGCTATGGCTACACCTTC. This sequence encodes CASSSSSAPGYGYTF.

This clonotype came up many times. The V call is TRBV20-1, the J call TRBJ1-2; D is possibly TRBD1 (5 bases). There are 14 residues in the CDR3. The germline gives CDR1 DFQATT, CDR2 SNEGSKA (reference sequence). The CDR3 DNA sequence: TGCAGGGGAGGGGTGGGGCTTTCGCCAGGTGGCTACACCTTC. As protein: CRGGVGLSPGGYTF.

This clonotype was observed at least ten times. This sequence joins TRBV20-1 and TRBJ2-7, with 7 bases matching TRBD1. CDR3 length: 14 residues. Germline CDR1 DFQATT, CDR2 SNEGSKA (reference sequence). V lost 2 bases, J lost 7 bases, and 11 bases stayed unmatched. CDR3 DNA: TGCAGTGCTAGACCCGAGGACAGGTCCCGTGAGCAGTACTTC. Translating it yields CSARPEDRSREQYF.

The table lists this clonotype with many counts. The J gene is TRBJ2-1, the V gene TRBV27, with 9 bases that match TRBD2. V shed 6 bases and J 7 bases; nucleotides not matched to a gene: 10. CDR1 is MNHEY, CDR2 SMNVEV, per germline (reference sequence). This CDR3 comprises 15 residues. CDR3 sequence: CASRGLGLALNEQFF. The CDR3 DNA reads as TGTGCCAGCAGGGGGTTGGGACTAGCTTTGAATGAGCAGTTCTTC.